Below, 22 T cell receptor beta chains from the same sample are listed, as sequenced in a study of T cells in women clearing cervical HPV infection. Clones were sequenced by immunoSEQ multiplex PCR, and TCRdb holds only the in-frame ones, with some missing. The specimen's table records approximately 16,000 clones. The sample comprised blood buffy coat. Source of these receptors: a woman aged 18-70 years with a cervical HPV16 infection that either progressed to CIN3+ or cleared (not recorded which).

About this clone itself: Read data end 3 residues before the CDR3 end; the end is taken from the germline J gene. V gene TRBV19 combines with J gene TRBJ1-2; 7 bases align to TRBD1. Losses at the gene ends were 3 bases for V and 2 bases for J; bases not matched to a gene: 0. Germline V lookup: CDR1 LNHDA, CDR2 SQIVND (reference sequence). This CDR3 region has 13 residues. This CDR3 is CASSMGQNYGYTF. CDR3 DNA, as far as it was read: TGTGCCAGTAGTATGGGACAGAACTATGGC.

As regards this clone: Read coverage stops 3 residues before the CDR3 terminus; the germline J gene supplies the remainder. The chain is built from TRBV7-3 and TRBJ2-5; 13 nucleotides line up with TRBD2. Per germline, CDR1 SGHTA and CDR2 FQGTGA. CDR3 length: 15 residues. The trim removed 5 bases at V and 3 bases at J, leaving 3 bases unmatched. CDR3 sequence reads: CASSGGLAGKETQYF. The covered CDR3 bases are TGTGCCAGCAGCGGGGGACTAGCGGGGAAAGAGACC.

In regard to this clone: The read ends 3 residues before the CDR3 terminus; that terminus is restored from the germline J gene. The J gene is TRBJ1-3, the V gene TRBV2; D not certain. Trimming took off 4 bases at V and 1 base at J, with 14 bases between the two ends. Germline V gene data show CDR1 as SNHLY and CDR2 as FYNNEI. The CDR3 totals 16 residues. The CDR3 reads CASSVRPSGSGNTIYF. The CDR3 bases that were read are TGTGCCAGCAGTGTTCGTCCCAGCGGTTCTGGAAACACC. The complete variable domain, with remaining parts taken from reference TRBV2 and TRBJ1-3, reads EPEVTQTPSHQVTQMGQEVILRCVPISNHLYFYWYRQILGQKVEFLVSFYNNEISEKSEIFDDQFSVERPDGSNFTLKIRSTKLEDSAMYFCASSVRPSGSGNTIYFGEGSWLTVV.

To note about this clone: The read is 3 residues too short to cover the CDR3 end, so that end is filled in from the germline J gene. The chain couples TRBV12-3 or TRBV12-4 to TRBJ1-5; D possibly corresponds to TRBD1 (5 bases). With 3 bases removed from V and 7 bases from J, the gap between germline ends came to 13 bases. The CDR3 length is 14 residues. The CDR3 here is CASSFGQGKQPQHF. CDR3 bases read: TGTGCCAGCAGTTTTGGCCAGGGTAAACAGCCC.

Concerning this clone itself: From the germline J gene comes the end of the CDR3, since the read stops 3 residues before it. The chain uses TRBV3-1 (or the pseudogene TRBV3-2) and TRBJ1-5; D ambiguous. CDR3 length equals 13 residues. Germline-derived CDR1 and CDR2 are LGHDT and YNNKEL (reference sequence). V gave up 0 bases and J gave up 4 bases, with 4 bases separating them. This CDR3 reads CASSQDLNQPQHF. Partial CDR3 DNA: TGTGCCAGCAGCCAAGATCTGAATCAGCCC.

Points on this clone: The missing CDR3 end, 3 residues past where the read stops, is filled in from the germline J gene. The chain couples TRBV28 to TRBJ2-1, with 9 bases lining up with TRBD2. The germline V gene has CDR1 MDHEN and CDR2 SYDVKM. The CDR3 covers 18 residues. V lost 2 bases, J lost 7 bases, and 15 bases stayed unmatched. CDR3 sequence: CASSLGGLANGRDNEQFF. The covered CDR3 bases are TGTGCCAGCAGTTTAGGGGGACTAGCCAACGGACGAGATAATGAG.

About this clone: The CDR3 extends 3 residues past the end of the read, so its final part is completed from the germline J gene. This chain joins TRBV20-1 and TRBJ1-2; 8 positions agree with TRBD1. The CDR3 runs to 14 residues. Trimming at V came to 6 bases and at J to 0 bases, leaving 6 bases not matched to a gene. From germline, CDR1 is DFQATT and CDR2 SNEGSKA (reference sequence). The covered CDR3 bases are TGCAGTGCCCTGACAGGGGCTCCTAACTATGGC. As protein: CSALTGAPNYG. The CDR3 in full is CSALTGAPNYGYTF.

Of note for this clone: The read ends 3 residues shy of where the CDR3 ends; the end is completed using the germline J gene. This chain connects TRBV20-1 to TRBJ1-4, with D perhaps matching TRBD1 (6 bases). This CDR3 contains 14 residues. The ends were cut back, 4 bases at V and 5 bases at J, with 14 bases in the middle. Germline V gene lookup returns CDR1 DFQATT and CDR2 SNEGSKA (reference sequence). The CDR3 loop reads CSATLGGPNEKLFF. The sequenced CDR3 bases are TGCAGTGCTACTCTGGGGGGGCCCAATGAAAAA.

Comments on this clone: The read gets to within 3 residues of the CDR3 end, and the germline J gene fills in the rest. The chain is built from TRBV12-3 or TRBV12-4 and TRBJ2-7, with D unclear. The length of the CDR3 is 13 residues. V was shortened by 5 bases and J by 0 bases, with 8 bases between the two germline ends. CDR3 DNA (partial): TGTGCCAGCAGTAAGGGTCGCTCCTACGAG. Translating gives CASSKGRSYE. The entire CDR3 is CASSKGRSYEQYF.

Remarks on this clone: From the germline J gene comes the end of the CDR3, since the read stops 3 residues before it. This sequence joins TRBV10-3 and TRBJ2-5; D possibly corresponds to TRBD2 (6 bases). The germline V gene has CDR1 ENHRY and CDR2 SYGVKD. CDR3 length equals 17 residues. Trimming left V 2 bases short and J 0 bases short, with 16 bases between. The CDR3 protein is CAISEPAGHLYQETQYF. The CDR3 DNA, read in part, is TGTGCCATCAGTGAGCCCGCGGGGCACCTGTACCAAGAGACC.

Comment on this clone: The missing CDR3 end, 3 residues past where the read stops, is filled in from the germline J gene. This chain joins TRBV4-2 and TRBJ2-3, with TRBD2 matching 9 bases. CDR3 size: 15 residues. The V segment lost 3 bases and the J segment 0 bases; nucleotides outside the gene matches: 1. Germline CDR1 LGHNA, CDR2 YNFKEQ. The CDR3 is CASSQAGGSTDTQYF. The DNA read from the CDR3 is TGTGCCAGCAGCCAGGCGGGGGGGAGCACAGATACG.

A remark on this clone: The read halts 3 residues ahead of the CDR3 end, with the missing end drawn from the germline J gene. V usage is TRBV6-1 and J usage is TRBJ2-7; a possible D gene is TRBD2 (6 bases). The V and J ends lost 1 base and 4 bases respectively, with 14 bases between them. The V gene's germline CDR1 is MNHNS and CDR2 SASEGT. The CDR3 consists of 15 residues. CDR3 DNA, as far as it was read: TGTGCCAGCAGTGAAGGGGCTAGCGCCATTTACGAG. Encoded protein: CASSEGASAIYE. The entire CDR3 sequence reads CASSEGASAIYEQYF.

Details on this clone: The CDR3 end is not reached by the read, which stops 3 residues before it; the germline J gene fills it in. This rearrangement joins TRBV7-2 to TRBJ2-1, with D hard to call. Trimming removed 3 bases at V and 8 bases at J, with 5 bases between. Per the germline V gene, CDR1 is SGHTA and CDR2 is FQGNSA. CDR3 length: 11 residues. The CDR3 here is CASSFLDEQFF. The part of the CDR3 DNA that was read is TGTGCCAGCAGCTTTCTAGATGAG.

Concerning this clone itself: The CDR3 extends 3 residues past the end of the read, so its final part is completed from the germline J gene. The chain uses TRBV7-7 and TRBJ2-3, with TRBD2 matching 11 bases. This CDR3 region has 15 residues. CDR1 is SSHAT and CDR2 is FNYEAQ in the germline V gene (reference sequence). V shed 3 bases and J 5 bases; nucleotides not matched to a gene: 4. CDR3 DNA (partial): TGTGCCAGCAGCTTTAGCGGGGGGGCCGGAGATACG. Protein sequence: CASSFSGGAGDT. The full-length CDR3 reads as CASSFSGGAGDTQYF.

About this clone itself: The read is 3 residues too short to cover the CDR3 end, so that end is filled in from the germline J gene. This chain joins TRBV20-1 and TRBJ1-6, with 10 bases fitting TRBD1. The CDR3 is 15 amino acids. Germline assignment: CDR1 DFQATT and CDR2 SNEGSKA (reference sequence). V trimming: 0 bases; J trimming: 9 bases; junction bases outside the gene matches: 5. CDR3 region: CSAREGGQGISPLHF. CDR3 DNA (partial): TGCAGTGCTAGAGAGGGGGGACAGGGGATTTCACCC.

With respect to this clone: The CDR3 extends 3 residues past the end of the read, so its final part is completed from the germline J gene. The J gene is TRBJ2-1, the V gene TRBV20-1, with 12 bases identical to TRBD2. Unmatched junction bases numbered 7, after V lost 0 bases and J lost 4 bases. Germline V lookup: CDR1 DFQATT, CDR2 SNEGSKA (reference sequence). This CDR3 comprises 17 residues. CDR3 sequence: CSARDASGGARYNEQFF. Incomplete CDR3 DNA: TGCAGTGCTAGAGATGCTAGCGGGGGGGCAAGGTACAATGAG.

As concerns this clone: The sequence runs out 3 residues before the end of the CDR3; the remainder is reconstructed from the germline J gene. This chain joins TRBV20-1 and TRBJ2-4, with no clear D. CDR1 is DFQATT and CDR2 is SNEGSKA in the germline V gene (reference sequence). The CDR3 sequence is 13 residues long. V dropped 4 bases and J dropped 0 bases, with 7 bases sitting between them. CDR3 sequence: CSAMLLAKNIQYF. The part of the CDR3 DNA that was read is TGCAGTGCTATGCTACTAGCCAAAAACATT.

A note on this clone: The CDR3 is cut off 3 residues early in the read; its end comes from the germline J gene. The chain couples TRBV7-9 to TRBJ2-1, with 9 nucleotides matching TRBD2. CDR1 SEHNR and CDR2 FQNEAQ come from the germline V gene (reference sequence). V lost 1 base and J lost 7; bases outside the gene matches: 5. The length of the CDR3 is 15 residues. The CDR3 sequence: CASSLGGGGENEQFF. Incomplete CDR3 DNA: TGTGCCAGCAGCTTAGGCGGCGGGGGGGAGAATGAG.

Regarding this clone: The read comes to an end 3 residues before the CDR3 does, leaving the germline J gene to fill in the end. The chain joins TRBV7-2 to TRBJ1-1; D remains unclear. Germline V gene data show CDR1 as SGHTA and CDR2 as FQGNSA. This CDR3 spans 15 amino acids. V was shortened by 2 bases and J by 0 bases, with 10 bases between the two germline ends. CDR3 bases read: TGTGCCAGCAGCTTACGAGCCGTATTGAACACTGAA. Translated, it gives CASSLRAVLNTE. The entire CDR3 protein is CASSLRAVLNTEAFF.

As regards this clone: The CDR3 is cut off 3 residues early in the read; its end comes from the germline J gene. The rearrangement uses TRBV20-1 and TRBJ2-1; D is undetermined. The length of the CDR3 is 14 residues. Germline V CDR1 and CDR2: DFQATT, SNEGSKA (reference sequence). Trimming pared 3 bases from V and 7 bases from J, leaving 16 bases between. CDR3 DNA, as far as it was read: TGCAGTGCTAGTGCTTCAGGTCGGATTAATGAG. Translated: CSASASGRINE. The whole CDR3 protein is CSASASGRINEQFF.

Details on this clone: With the read ending 3 residues before the CDR3 end, the germline J gene is used to fill in that end. The chain has TRBV11-2 and TRBJ1-6; TRBD1 matches at 9 bases. Germline lookup yields CDR1 SGHAT and CDR2 FQNNGV. The J segment lost 10 bases and the V segment lost 6 bases, leaving 4 bases of the junction unmatched. The CDR3 extends over 13 amino acids. Here the CDR3 reads CASSRTGESPLHF. The covered CDR3 bases are TGTGCCAGCAGTCGGACAGGGGAATCACCC.

As to this clone: Read coverage stops 3 residues before the CDR3 terminus; the germline J gene supplies the remainder. V is TRBV20-1 and J is TRBJ2-7; 13 bases fit TRBD2. This CDR3 is 15 amino acids long. The germline V gene has CDR1 DFQATT and CDR2 SNEGSKA (reference sequence). J gave up 6 bases and V 5 bases, and 10 bases lay outside the gene matches. The part of the CDR3 DNA that was read is TGCAGTGCTCCCGCCGGGACTAGCGGGGACTTCGAG. Translating gives CSAPAGTSGDFE. From start to end, the CDR3 is CSAPAGTSGDFEQYF.